Included here is one TCR beta chain sequence, with context. Its cognate antigen is unknown. The sample originates from a study of long-term antiretroviral therapy in people with HIV. Findings and limits, study-wide: HIV repertoires spanned tighter CDR3 length ranges than controls did.

V lost 3 bases, J lost 0 bases, and 7 bases lay in between. The germline V gene has CDR1 SGHNT and CDR2 YYREEE (reference sequence). The CDR3 contains 13 residues. The authors ran the immunoSEQ assay, v3.0, at survey level. Profiled with immunoSEQ multiplex PCR; TCRdb holds only in-frame clones, not every one. Found here are 7,500 to 9,500 clones, 84% of them singletons; the top ten hold 9.3%. This chain joins TRBV5-4 and TRBJ2-7; D is ambiguous. The specimen was unsorted PBMCs, collected 0.3 years before starting antiretroviral therapy. This clonotype originated in a man aged 25-45 years with HIV. CDR3: CASSYKSSYEQYF. CDR3 sequence (DNA): TGTGCCAGCAGCTACAAGAGCTCCTACGAGCAGTACTTC.